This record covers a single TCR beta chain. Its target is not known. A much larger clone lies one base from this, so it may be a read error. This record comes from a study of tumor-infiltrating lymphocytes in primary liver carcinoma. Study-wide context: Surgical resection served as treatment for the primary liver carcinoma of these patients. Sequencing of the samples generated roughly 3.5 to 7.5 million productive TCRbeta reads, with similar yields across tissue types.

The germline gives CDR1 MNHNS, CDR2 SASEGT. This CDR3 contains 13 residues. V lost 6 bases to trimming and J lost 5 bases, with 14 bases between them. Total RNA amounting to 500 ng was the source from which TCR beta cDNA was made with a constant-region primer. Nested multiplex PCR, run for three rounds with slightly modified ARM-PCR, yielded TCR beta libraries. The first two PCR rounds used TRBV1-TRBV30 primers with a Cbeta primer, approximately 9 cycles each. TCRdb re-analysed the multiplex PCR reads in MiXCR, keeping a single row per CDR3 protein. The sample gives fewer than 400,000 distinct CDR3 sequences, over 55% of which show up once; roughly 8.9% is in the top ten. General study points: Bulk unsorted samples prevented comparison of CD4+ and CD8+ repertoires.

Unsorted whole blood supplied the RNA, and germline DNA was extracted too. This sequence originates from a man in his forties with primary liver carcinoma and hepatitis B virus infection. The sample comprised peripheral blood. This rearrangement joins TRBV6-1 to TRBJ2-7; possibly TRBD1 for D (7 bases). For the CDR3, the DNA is TGTGCCAGCAGAAATAGCAGGGGGGACGAGCAGTACTTC. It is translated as CASRNSRGDEQYF.